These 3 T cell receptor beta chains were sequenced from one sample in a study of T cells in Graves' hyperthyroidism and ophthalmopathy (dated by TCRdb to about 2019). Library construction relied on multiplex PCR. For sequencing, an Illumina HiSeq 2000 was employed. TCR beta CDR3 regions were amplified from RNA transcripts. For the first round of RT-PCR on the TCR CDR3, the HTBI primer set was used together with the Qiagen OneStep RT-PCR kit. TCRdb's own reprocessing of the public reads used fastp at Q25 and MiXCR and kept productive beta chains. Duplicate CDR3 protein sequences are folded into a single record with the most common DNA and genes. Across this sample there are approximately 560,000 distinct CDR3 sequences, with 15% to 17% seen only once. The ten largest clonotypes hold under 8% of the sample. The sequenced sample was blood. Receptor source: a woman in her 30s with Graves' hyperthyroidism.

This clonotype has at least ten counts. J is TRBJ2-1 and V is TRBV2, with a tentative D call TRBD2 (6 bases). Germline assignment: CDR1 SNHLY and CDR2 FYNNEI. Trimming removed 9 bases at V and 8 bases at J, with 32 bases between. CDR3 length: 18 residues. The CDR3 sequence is CASNRLMMGGLTSHEQFF. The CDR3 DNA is TGTGCCAGTAACAGATTAATGATGGGGGGACTTACAAGTCATGAGCAGTTCTTC. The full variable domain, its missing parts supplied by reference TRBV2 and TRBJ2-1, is EPEVTQTPSHQVTQMGQEVILRCVPISNHLYFYWYRQILGQKVEFLVSFYNNEISEKSEIFDDQFSVERPDGSNFTLKIRSTKLEDSAMYFCASNRLMMGGLTSHEQFFGPGTRLTVL.

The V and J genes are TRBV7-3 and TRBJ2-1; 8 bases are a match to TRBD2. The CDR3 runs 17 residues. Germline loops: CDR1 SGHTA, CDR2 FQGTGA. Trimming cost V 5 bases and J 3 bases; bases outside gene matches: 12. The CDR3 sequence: CASSLTPPSGYYNEQFF. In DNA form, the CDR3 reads TGTGCCAGCAGCCTTACCCCCCCTAGCGGGTACTACAATGAGCAGTTCTTC.

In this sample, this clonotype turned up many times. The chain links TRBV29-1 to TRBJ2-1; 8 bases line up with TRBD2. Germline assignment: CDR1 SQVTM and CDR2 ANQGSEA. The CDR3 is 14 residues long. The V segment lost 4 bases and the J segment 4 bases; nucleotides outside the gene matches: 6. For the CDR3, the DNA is TGCAGCGTTGGGCTAGCGGGCGCATACAATGAGCAGTTCTTC. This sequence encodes CSVGLAGAYNEQFF.